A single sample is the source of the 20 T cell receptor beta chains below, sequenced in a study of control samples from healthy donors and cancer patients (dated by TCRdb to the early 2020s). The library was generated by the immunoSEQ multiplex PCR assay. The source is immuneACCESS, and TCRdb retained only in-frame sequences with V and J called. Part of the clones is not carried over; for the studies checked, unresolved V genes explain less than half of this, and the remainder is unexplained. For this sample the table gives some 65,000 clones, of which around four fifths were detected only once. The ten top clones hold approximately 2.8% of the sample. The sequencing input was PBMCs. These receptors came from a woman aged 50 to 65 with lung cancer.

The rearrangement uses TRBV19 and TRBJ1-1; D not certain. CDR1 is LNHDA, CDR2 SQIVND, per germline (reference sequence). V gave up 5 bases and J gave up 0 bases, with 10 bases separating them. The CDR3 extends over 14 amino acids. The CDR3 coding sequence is TGTGCCAGTAGTCCTATGGAGGTGAACACTGAAGCTTTCTTT. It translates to CASSPMEVNTEAFF.

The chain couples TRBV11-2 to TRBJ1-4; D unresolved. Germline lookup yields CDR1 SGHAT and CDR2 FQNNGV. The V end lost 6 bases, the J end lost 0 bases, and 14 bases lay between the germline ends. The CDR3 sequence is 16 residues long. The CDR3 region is CASSYERQATNEKLFF. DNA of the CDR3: TGTGCCAGCAGTTACGAGCGACAAGCAACTAATGAAAAACTGTTTTTT.

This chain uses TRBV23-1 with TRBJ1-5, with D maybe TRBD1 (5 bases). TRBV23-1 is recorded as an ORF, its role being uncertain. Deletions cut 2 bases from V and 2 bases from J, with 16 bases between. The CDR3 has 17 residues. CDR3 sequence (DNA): TGCGCCAGCAGTCAACTGGCAGGGAAAGAAGGCAATCAGCCCCAGCATTTT. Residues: CASSQLAGKEGNQPQHF.

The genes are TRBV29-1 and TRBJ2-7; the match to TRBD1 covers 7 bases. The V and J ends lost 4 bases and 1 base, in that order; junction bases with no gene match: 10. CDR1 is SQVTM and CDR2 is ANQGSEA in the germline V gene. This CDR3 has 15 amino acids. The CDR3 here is CSVAPTGEKSYEQYF. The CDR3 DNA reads TGCAGCGTTGCCCCAACAGGGGAGAAATCCTACGAGCAGTACTTC.

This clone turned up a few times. The CDR3 sequence is CASSQGSGWRETQYF. CDR3 nucleotides: TGTGCCAGCAGCCAAGGGTCCGGGTGGCGGGAGACCCAGTACTTC. The V and J genes are TRBV3-1 (or the pseudogene TRBV3-2) and TRBJ2-5; D uncertain. CDR1 and CDR2 from the germline V gene are LGHDT and YNNKEL (reference sequence). CDR3 length equals 15 residues. With 1 base removed from V and 5 bases from J, the gap between germline ends came to 14 bases.

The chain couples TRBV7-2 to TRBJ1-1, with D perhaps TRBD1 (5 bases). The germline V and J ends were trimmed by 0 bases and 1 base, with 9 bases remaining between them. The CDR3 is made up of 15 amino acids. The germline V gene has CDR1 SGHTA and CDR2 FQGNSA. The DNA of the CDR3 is TGTGCCAGCAGCTTAGCGAACGGGGGGAACACTGAAGCTTTCTTT. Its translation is CASSLANGGNTEAFF.

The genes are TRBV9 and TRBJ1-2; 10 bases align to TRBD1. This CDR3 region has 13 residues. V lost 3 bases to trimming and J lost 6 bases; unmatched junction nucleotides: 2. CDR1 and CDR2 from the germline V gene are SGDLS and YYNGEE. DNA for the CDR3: TGTGCCAGCAGCGCTGGGACAGGGGATGGCTACACCTTC. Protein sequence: CASSAGTGDGYTF. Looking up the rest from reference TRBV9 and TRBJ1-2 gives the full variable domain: DSGVTQTPKHLITATGQRVTLRCSPRSGDLSVYWYQQSLDQGLQFLIQYYNGEERAKGNILERFSAQQFPDLHSELNLSSLELGDSALYFCASSAGTGDGYTFGSGTRLTVV.

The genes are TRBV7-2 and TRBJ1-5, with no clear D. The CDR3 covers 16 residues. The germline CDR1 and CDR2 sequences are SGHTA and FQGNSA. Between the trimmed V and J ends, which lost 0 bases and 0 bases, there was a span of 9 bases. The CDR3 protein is CASSLAVGYSNQPQHF. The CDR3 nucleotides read TGTGCCAGCAGCTTAGCTGTGGGATATAGCAATCAGCCCCAGCATTTT.

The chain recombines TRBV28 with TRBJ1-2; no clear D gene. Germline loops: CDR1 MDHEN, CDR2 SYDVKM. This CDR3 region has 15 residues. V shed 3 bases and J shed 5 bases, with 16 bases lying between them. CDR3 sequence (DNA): TGTGCCAGCAGTTTGGGTGGAGGCGTCCGTTATGGCTACACCTTC. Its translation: CASSLGGGVRYGYTF.

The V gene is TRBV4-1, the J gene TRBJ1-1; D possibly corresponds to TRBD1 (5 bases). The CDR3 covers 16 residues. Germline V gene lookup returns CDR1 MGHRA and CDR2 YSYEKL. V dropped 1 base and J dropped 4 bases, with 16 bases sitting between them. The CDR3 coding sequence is TGCGCCAGCAGCCAAGTGGACATGGGGCTGGTCACTGAAGCTTTCTTT. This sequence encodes CASSQVDMGLVTEAFF.

The CDR3 reads CASSFGSNEQFF. The CDR3 bases are TGTGCCAGCAGTTTCGGGAGCAATGAGCAGTTCTTC. The chain links TRBV12-3 or TRBV12-4 to TRBJ2-1, with a possible D match to TRBD2 (6 bases). Trimming removed 3 bases at V and 6 bases at J, with 6 bases between. CDR3 length equals 12 residues.

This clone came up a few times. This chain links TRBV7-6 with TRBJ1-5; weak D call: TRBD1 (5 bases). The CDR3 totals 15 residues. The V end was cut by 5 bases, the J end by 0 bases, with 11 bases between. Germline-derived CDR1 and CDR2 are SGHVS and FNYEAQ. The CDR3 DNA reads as TGTGCCAGCAGCCCAGGGACGGGTAGCAATCAGCCCCAGCATTTT. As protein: CASSPGTGSNQPQHF.

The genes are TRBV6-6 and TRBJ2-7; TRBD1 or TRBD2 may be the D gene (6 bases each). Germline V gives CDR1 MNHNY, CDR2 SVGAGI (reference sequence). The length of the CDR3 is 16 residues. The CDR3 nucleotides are TGTGCGTCGAGGGGGGACTTTCTATCCTTGAACTACGAGCAGTACTTC. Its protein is CASRGDFLSLNYEQYF.

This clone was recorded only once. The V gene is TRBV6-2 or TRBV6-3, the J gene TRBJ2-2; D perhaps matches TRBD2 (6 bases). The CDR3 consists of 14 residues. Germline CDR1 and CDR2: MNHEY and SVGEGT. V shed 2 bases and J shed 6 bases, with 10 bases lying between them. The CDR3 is CASSYSGFSGELFF. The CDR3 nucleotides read TGTGCCAGCAGTTACAGCGGGTTTTCCGGGGAGCTGTTTTTT.

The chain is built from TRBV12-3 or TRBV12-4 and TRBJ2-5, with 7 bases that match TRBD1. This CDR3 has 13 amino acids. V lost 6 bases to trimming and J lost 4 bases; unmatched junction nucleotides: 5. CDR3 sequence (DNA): TGTGCCAGCAGCTCAGACAGGGTAGAGACCCAGTACTTC. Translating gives CASSSDRVETQYF.

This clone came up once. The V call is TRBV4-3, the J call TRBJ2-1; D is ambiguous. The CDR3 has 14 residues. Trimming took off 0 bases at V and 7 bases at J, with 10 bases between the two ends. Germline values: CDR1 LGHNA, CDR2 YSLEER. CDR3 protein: CASSQDPALNEQFF. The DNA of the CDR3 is TGCGCCAGCAGCCAAGATCCCGCCCTTAATGAGCAGTTCTTC.

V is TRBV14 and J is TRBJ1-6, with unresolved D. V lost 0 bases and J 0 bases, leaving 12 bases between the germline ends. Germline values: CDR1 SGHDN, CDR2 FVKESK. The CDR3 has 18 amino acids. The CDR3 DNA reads TGTGCCAGCAGCCAAGAAGGGTTTAGGAGCTCCTATAATTCACCCCTCCACTTT. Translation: CASSQEGFRSSYNSPLHF.

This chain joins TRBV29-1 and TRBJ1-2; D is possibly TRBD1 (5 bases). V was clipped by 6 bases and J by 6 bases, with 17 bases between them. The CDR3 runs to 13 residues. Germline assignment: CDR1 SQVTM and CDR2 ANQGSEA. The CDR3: CSVVTGVKDGYTF. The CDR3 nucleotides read TGCAGCGTGGTAACAGGAGTGAAGGATGGCTACACCTTC.

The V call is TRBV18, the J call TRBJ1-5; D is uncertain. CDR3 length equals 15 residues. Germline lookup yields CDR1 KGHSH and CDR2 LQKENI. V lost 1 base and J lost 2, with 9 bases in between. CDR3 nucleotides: TGTGCCAGCTCACCACAGGGCGGAGGCAATCAGCCCCAGCATTTT. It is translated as CASSPQGGGNQPQHF.

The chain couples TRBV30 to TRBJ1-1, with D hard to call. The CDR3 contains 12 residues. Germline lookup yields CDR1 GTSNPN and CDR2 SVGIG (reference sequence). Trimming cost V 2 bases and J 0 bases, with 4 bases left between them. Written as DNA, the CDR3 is TGTGCCTGGAGTAGGCTGAACACTGAAGCTTTCTTT. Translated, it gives CAWSRLNTEAFF.